Shown below are 27 T cell receptor beta chains from a single sample sequenced in a study of OX40 agonist ivuxolimab in advanced cancers. The table came from immunoSEQ multiplex PCR; TCRdb's copy has only in-frame clones and leaves some out. Of roughly 66,000 clones in the sample, about four fifths are singletons; the top ten hold around 2.5%. The input for sequencing was CD4+ or CD8+ T cells sorted from blood, taken in a trial of the OX40 agonist ivuxolimab. All receptors come from an adult with an advanced solid tumor such as melanoma, head and neck, liver or kidney cancer.

The chain couples TRBV6-6 to TRBJ2-7, with 7 bases matching TRBD1. Germline CDR1 MNHNY, CDR2 SVGAGI (reference sequence). The CDR3 sequence is 13 residues long. CDR3 DNA: TGTGCGACCAAGGGGGCGACCGCCTACGAGCAGTACTTC. Protein sequence: CATKGATAYEQYF.

The chain employs TRBV6-1 and TRBJ1-1, with a weak D call TRBD1 (5 bases). The CDR3 is made up of 14 amino acids. The V gene lost 2 bases and the J gene lost 3 bases, with 10 bases spanning the gap. Germline V gene sequence: CDR1 MNHNS, CDR2 SASEGT. CDR3 in amino acids: CASSERWGDTEAFF. The CDR3 DNA reads as TGTGCCAGCAGTGAACGGTGGGGGGACACTGAAGCTTTCTTT.

This clone has just a few counts. The genes are TRBV5-1 and TRBJ2-2, with 12 bases fitting TRBD2. Germline loops: CDR1 SGHRS, CDR2 YFSETQ. The J segment lost 0 bases and the V segment lost 4 bases, leaving 10 bases of the junction unmatched. The CDR3 spans 19 residues. CDR3 sequence (DNA): TGCGCCAGCAGCACGACGCCGACTAGCGGGGGCGCGAACACCGGGGAGCTGTTTTTT. Translating it yields CASSTTPTSGGANTGELFF.

V and J are TRBV28 and TRBJ2-1; TRBD2 is a possible D gene (6 bases). This CDR3 comprises 15 residues. The V gene's germline CDR1 is MDHEN and CDR2 SYDVKM. The V gene lost 7 bases and the J gene lost 2 bases, with 15 bases spanning the gap. CDR3 in DNA: TGTGCCAGCACTCCGGCGGGATACACCTACAATGAGCAGTTCTTC. It encodes CASTPAGYTYNEQFF.

In its sample, this clone was seen a few times. The V gene is TRBV11-3, the J gene TRBJ1-1, with D unresolved. V was cut by 5 bases and J by 5 bases, with 9 bases left in between. Germline loops: CDR1 SGHNT, CDR2 YENEEA. The CDR3 extends over 12 amino acids. The DNA for the CDR3 is TGTGCCAGCAGCGCCGGACCTACTGAAGCTTTCTTT. Residues: CASSAGPTEAFF.

This clone was seen many times. The genes are TRBV7-8 and TRBJ2-7, with D maybe TRBD1 (6 bases). The CDR3 runs 14 residues. CDR1 is SGHVS and CDR2 is FQNEAQ in the germline V gene. V was shortened by 5 bases and J by 3 bases, with 14 bases between the two germline ends. CDR3: CASSPTGQRYEQYF. CDR3 DNA sequence: TGTGCCAGCAGCCCTACAGGGCAGCGCTACGAGCAGTACTTC.

This chain links TRBV23-1 with TRBJ2-2, with TRBD2 matching 8 bases. TRBV23-1 is sorted into the ORF group, with uncertain function. The CDR3 is 15 amino acids. V lost 10 bases and J lost 0; bases outside the gene matches: 7. CDR3 protein: CAMELADANTGELFF. In DNA form, the CDR3 reads TGCGCCATGGAACTAGCGGACGCGAACACCGGGGAGCTGTTTTTT.

In this sample, this clone turned up many times. The rearrangement joins TRBV28 to TRBJ2-3; TRBD1 aligns across 7 bases. There are 15 residues in the CDR3. Germline values: CDR1 MDHEN, CDR2 SYDVKM. V lost 5 bases and J lost 2; bases outside the gene matches: 7. The CDR3 here is CASSGGQNYTDTQYF. The DNA of the CDR3 is TGTGCCAGCAGTGGGGGACAGAATTACACAGATACGCAGTATTTT.

The genes are TRBV6-6 and TRBJ2-7; a weak D match, TRBD1 (6 bases). V lost 5 bases and J 0 bases, leaving 14 bases between the germline ends. The CDR3 length is 15 residues. Germline values: CDR1 MNHNY, CDR2 SVGAGI (reference sequence). In DNA, the CDR3 is TGTGCCAGCAGTCGTTTTTTGGACAGCTCCTACGAGCAGTACTTC. Protein sequence: CASSRFLDSSYEQYF.

This rearrangement joins TRBV19 to TRBJ1-3; unclear D gene. The CDR3 has 14 amino acids. Germline CDR1 reads LNHDA; CDR2 reads SQIVND (reference sequence). V was trimmed by 3 bases and J by 2 bases, leaving 8 bases between them. CDR3 amino acids: CASSIMVTGNTIYF. The CDR3 nucleotides read TGTGCCAGTAGTATTATGGTAACTGGAAACACCATATATTTT.

The chain joins TRBV29-1 to TRBJ1-4; TRBD1 matches at 12 bases. V dropped 6 bases and J dropped 3; count of bases not matched to a gene: 11. Germline V gene lookup returns CDR1 SQVTM and CDR2 ANQGSEA. CDR3 length: 17 residues. For the CDR3, the DNA is TGCAGCGTGGGGGGACAGGGGGCTCAACCTCCTAATGAAAAACTGTTTTTT. Its translation: CSVGGQGAQPPNEKLFF.

The chain links TRBV5-4 to TRBJ2-1, with 9 bases lining up with TRBD2. Unmatched junction bases numbered 14, after V lost 2 bases and J lost 5 bases. Germline-derived CDR1 and CDR2 are SGHNT and YYREEE (reference sequence). CDR3 length equals 18 residues. The CDR3 sequence: CASSLRGWTASGNNEQFF. The CDR3 DNA reads as TGTGCCAGCAGCTTAAGAGGTTGGACGGCTAGCGGGAACAATGAGCAGTTCTTC.

There are a few counts of this clone. This chain connects TRBV6-6 to TRBJ2-7; 8 nucleotides agree with TRBD1. The V gene's germline CDR1 is MNHNY and CDR2 SVGAGI (reference sequence). The CDR3 sequence is 14 residues long. V gave up 9 bases and J gave up 7 bases; unmatched junction bases: 14. CDR3 loop: CARPPTGDSSEQYF. CDR3 bases: TGTGCCAGACCCCCGACAGGGGACTCCTCTGAGCAGTACTTC.

The chain has TRBV29-1 and TRBJ1-3, with D possibly being TRBD1 (5 bases). This CDR3 has 13 residues. Germline V CDR1 and CDR2: SQVTM, ANQGSEA. The ends were cut back, 4 bases at V and 1 base at J, with 8 bases in the middle. CDR3 in amino acids: CSVAQGSGNTIYF. The CDR3 bases are TGCAGCGTTGCCCAGGGATCTGGAAACACCATATATTTT.

The chain has TRBV9 and TRBJ2-1, with D possibly TRBD2 on 6 matching bases. The ends were cut back, 1 base at V and 6 bases at J, with 17 bases in the middle. Germline CDR1 reads SGDLS; CDR2 reads YYNGEE. This CDR3 contains 16 residues. The CDR3 here is CASSVSGSPVGNEQFF. The CDR3 coding sequence is TGTGCCAGCAGCGTAAGCGGGTCCCCGGTAGGCAATGAGCAGTTCTTC.

This clone was seen once. The V gene is TRBV11-1, the J gene TRBJ2-2; D call uncertain. Germline CDR1 is SGHAT and CDR2 is FQDESV (reference sequence). The CDR3 extends over 14 amino acids. Trimming took off 3 bases at V and 0 bases at J, with 5 bases between the two ends. The CDR3 sequence: CASSLLANTGELFF. The CDR3 DNA is TGTGCCAGCAGCTTGCTAGCGAACACCGGGGAGCTGTTTTTT.

This clone was recorded at least ten times. The V call is TRBV27, the J call TRBJ2-2, with D perhaps matching TRBD1 or TRBD2 (6 bases each). The CDR3 runs to 16 residues. V lost 8 bases to trimming and J lost 4 bases, with 20 bases between them. Germline V gene data show CDR1 as MNHEY and CDR2 as SMNVEV (reference sequence). For the CDR3, the DNA is TGTGCCAGCTCCGTGTTCAGGGGAGCGGGCACCGGGGAGCTGTTTTTT. Its translation: CASSVFRGAGTGELFF.

This clone was seen a single time. The genes are TRBV21-1 and TRBJ2-1. TRBV21-1 is marked as a pseudogene. The CDR3 covers 17 residues. The CDR3 DNA reads TGTGCCAGCAGCAACATAACCGTTGAGACCTCCTACAATGAGCAGTTCTTC. Translation gives CASSNITVETSYNEQFF.

The CDR3 DNA reads TGTGCCAGTAGTGACCGAGACGAGCAGTACTTC. Its translation is CASSDRDEQYF. The chain joins TRBV19 to TRBJ2-7, with no clear D. From germline, CDR1 is LNHDA and CDR2 SQIVND (reference sequence). V was clipped by 5 bases and J by 5 bases, with 7 bases between them. This CDR3 contains 11 residues.

The chain links TRBV6-5 to TRBJ2-7; D is ambiguous. CDR3 length: 13 residues. V was clipped by 10 bases and J by 4 bases, with 17 bases between them. CDR1 and CDR2 (germline): MNHEY, SVGAGI. CDR3 nucleotides: TGTGCCACCCTTTCGGAGAGTACTTACGAGCAGTACTTC. Translating gives CATLSESTYEQYF.

This clone appeared a single time. The gene calls are TRBV11-2 and TRBJ2-7; D is perhaps TRBD1 or TRBD2 (5 bases each). CDR1 is SGHAT, CDR2 FQNNGV, per germline. Trimming removed 5 bases from V and 4 bases from J, with 18 bases in between. CDR3 size: 15 residues. The CDR3 is CASSPVGVGEYEQYF. CDR3 bases: TGTGCCAGCAGCCCTGTAGGGGTAGGGGAGTACGAGCAGTACTTC.

V usage is TRBV18 and J usage is TRBJ2-7; 7 bases match TRBD2. The junction had 9 bases not matched to a gene; V was cut back by 4 bases and J by 0 bases. Germline CDR1 reads KGHSH; CDR2 reads LQKENI. CDR3 length: 16 amino acids. The CDR3 sequence is CASSLAASGFSYEQYF. CDR3 coding DNA: TGTGCCAGCTCACTCGCGGCTAGCGGATTCTCCTACGAGCAGTACTTC.

In this sample, this clone turned up once. The chain is built from TRBV19 and TRBJ2-5; 9 bases align to TRBD1. V was clipped by 5 bases and J by 4 bases; unmatched bases: 5. This CDR3 is built from 14 residues. The germline V gene encodes CDR1 LNHDA and CDR2 SQIVND (reference sequence). The CDR3 is CASSPGQGGETQYF. DNA of the CDR3: TGTGCCAGTAGTCCGGGACAGGGAGGAGAGACCCAGTACTTC.

The chain joins TRBV7-8 to TRBJ2-1, with TRBD2 as a possible D gene (5 bases). Germline CDR1 and CDR2: SGHVS and FQNEAQ. Trimming left V 5 bases short and J 4 bases short, with 18 bases between. CDR3 size: 16 residues. CDR3 nucleotides: TGTGCCAGCAGCCCGACTACTCCAGCGGCATACAATGAGCAGTTCTTC. This codes for CASSPTTPAAYNEQFF.

The V call is TRBV7-2, the J call TRBJ1-5; no reliable D call. The CDR3 length is 17 residues. Germline assignment: CDR1 SGHTA and CDR2 FQGNSA. Trimming removed 3 bases from V and 3 bases from J, with 18 bases in between. The CDR3 bases are TGTGCCAGCAGCTTTGGTGTAGGGCGAGTTAACAATCAGCCCCAGCATTTT. Amino acid sequence: CASSFGVGRVNNQPQHF.

V is TRBV2 and J is TRBJ2-5; 8 bases match TRBD1. The CDR3 has 16 residues. Per germline, CDR1 SNHLY and CDR2 FYNNEI. V dropped 6 bases and J dropped 4; count of bases not matched to a gene: 13. Here the CDR3 reads CASSDRGRTGIETQYF. The DNA of the CDR3 is TGTGCCAGCAGCGACCGGGGACGGACAGGGATAGAGACCCAGTACTTC.

This clone occurred a few times. The J gene is TRBJ2-7, the V gene TRBV7-9, with 8 bases that match TRBD1. The CDR3 covers 13 residues. Germline CDR1 SEHNR, CDR2 FQNEAQ (reference sequence). V shed 6 bases, J shed 1 base, and the junction held 2 bases outside the gene matches. CDR3 DNA: TGTGCCAGCAGACAGGGGGTTTCCTACGAGCAGTACTTC. Protein sequence: CASRQGVSYEQYF.